The present TCR beta chain was sequenced within a study of T cells in Graves' hyperthyroidism and ophthalmopathy. This clonotype appeared many times. The target antigen is unknown. Stability of Graves' hyperthyroidism was defined as absent ophthalmopathy progression within 18 months. Fresh peripheral blood, more than 8 ml of it, supplied the PBMCs. Germline loops: CDR1 DFQATT, CDR2 SNEGSKA (reference sequence). V lost 4 bases and J lost 4; bases outside the gene matches: 7. The CDR3 is made up of 14 amino acids. Study outcomes and limitations: Ophthalmopathy prediction by the model preceded onset by a median about 6 months. Clonotypes that were expanded in thyroid above 0.001 mostly appeared in blood too.

Researchers took RNA transcripts and amplified the TCR beta CDR3 regions from them. First-round RT-PCR of the TCR CDR3 relied on the HTBI primer set. TCRdb reprocessed the multiplex PCR reads with MiXCR, giving one entry per CDR3 protein. The repertoire consists of about 200,000 distinct CDR3 sequences, with less than 20% occurring once and the leading ten covering 53%. This TCR derives from a woman in her forties or fifties with Graves' hyperthyroidism. Sequencing input: blood. The chain has TRBV20-1 and TRBJ1-5, with TRBD1 matching over 7 bases. The CDR3 DNA reads TGCAGTGCTAACCCCGGGACAGCAAATCAGCCCCAGCATTTT. Protein: CSANPGTANQPQHF.